This TCR beta chain was retrieved from a study of blood T cell repertoires in COVID-19. Looking at the study overall: Samples representing acute and convalescent COVID-19 were sourced from the United States, Italy and Spain. The analysed material was cDNA or gDNA that came from T cells, B-cell-depleted T cells, or PBMCs.

Cohort assignment relied on participant-reported clinical history. Germline V lookup: CDR1 LNHDA, CDR2 SQIVND (reference sequence). The trim removed 4 bases at V and 0 bases at J, leaving 0 bases unmatched. This CDR3 region has 14 residues. Original processing methods: Amplification with reference gene primers provided the estimates of nucleated cell counts. Using immunoSEQ multiplex PCR, the repertoire was profiled, and TCRdb retains in-frame clones only, with some absent. V and J calls and clone size are copied from that table; D and trimming were computed from the DNA. The repertoire includes some 320,000 clones, 89% of them detected once, and around 4.8% sits in the top ten.

The sequenced sample consisted of PBMCs or T cells enriched from blood (not recorded which). This sequence joins TRBV19 and TRBJ2-7, with 10 bases identical to TRBD1. This receptor was taken from a man in his 60s who had recovered from COVID-19. The CDR3 protein is CASSRTGGSYEQYF. In DNA form, the CDR3 reads TGTGCCAGTAGTAGGACAGGGGGCTCCTACGAGCAGTACTTC.